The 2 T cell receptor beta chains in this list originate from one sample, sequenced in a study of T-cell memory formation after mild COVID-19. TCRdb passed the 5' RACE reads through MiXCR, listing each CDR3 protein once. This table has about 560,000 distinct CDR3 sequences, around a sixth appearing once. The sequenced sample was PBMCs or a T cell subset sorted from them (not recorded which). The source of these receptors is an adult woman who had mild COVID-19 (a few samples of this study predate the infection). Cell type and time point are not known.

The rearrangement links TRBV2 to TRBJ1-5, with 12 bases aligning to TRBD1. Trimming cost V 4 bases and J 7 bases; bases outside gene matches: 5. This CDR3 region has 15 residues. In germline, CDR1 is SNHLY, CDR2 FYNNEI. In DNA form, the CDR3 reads TGTGCCAGCAGTGTTGGGACAGGGGGCGCCCAGCCCCAGCATTTT. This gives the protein CASSVGTGGAQPQHF.

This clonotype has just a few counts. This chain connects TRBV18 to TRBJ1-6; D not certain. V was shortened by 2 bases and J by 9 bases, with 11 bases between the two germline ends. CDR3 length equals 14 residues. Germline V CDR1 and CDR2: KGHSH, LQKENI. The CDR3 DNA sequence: TGTGCCAGCTCACCAAGTTTGGGTAGTTCACCCCTCCACTTT. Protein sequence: CASSPSLGSSPLHF. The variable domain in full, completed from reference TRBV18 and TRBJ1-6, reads NAGVMQNPRHLVRRRGQEARLRCSPMKGHSHVYWYRQLPEEGLKFMVYLQKENIIDESGMPKERFSAEFPKEGPSILRIQQVVRGDSAAYFCASSPSLGSSPLHFGNGTRLTVT.